This T cell receptor beta chain came from a study of human T cells and chemical hapten exposure. Study information: Per-sample variation in TCR yield stemmed mainly from small pooled library volume differences. Regarding the study as a whole: TCRs above 1 in 1000 frequency stayed constant with DPC sensitization.

The V segment lost 5 bases and the J segment 0 bases; nucleotides outside the gene matches: 8. Germline CDR1 SGHNT, CDR2 YENEEA. CDR3 length equals 18 residues. As for this clonotype: The antigen is undetermined.

Unfractionated whole blood was the source of the extracted total RNA. Library preparation tagged each individual cDNA molecule with a unique molecular identifier. Original handling: Ranging from roughly 23,224 to 690,600, TCR counts per sample had a median value of around 91,000. TCRdb reanalysed the reads using MiXCR and keeps one entry per CDR3 protein. The V and J calls and clone size come from TCRdb's table, not from the authors' own analysis. This sample has 120,000 or so distinct CDR3 sequences, with 8.5% to 9% found just once. The chain couples TRBV11-3 to TRBJ2-3; the match to TRBD2 covers 13 bases. Sequences were obtained from whole blood. This receptor was identified in a human donor in good health. Some clones in this sample may be carry-over from other donors' samples. The CDR3 nucleotides are TGTGCCAGCAGCCCCGGACTAGCGGGAGTATGGAGCACAGATACGCAGTATTTT. Its protein product is CASSPGLAGVWSTDTQYF.